Below, 22 T cell receptor beta chains from the same sample are listed, as sequenced in a study of shared clonotypes between healthy human individuals. Using immunoSEQ multiplex PCR, the repertoire was profiled, and TCRdb retains in-frame clones only, with some absent. Of around 510,000 clones listed, about 80% were seen once; the top ten hold around 11%. The sequenced sample consisted of PBMCs. These receptors all stem from a woman aged 40 to 50 in good health. Some clones in this sample may be carry-over from other donors' samples.

This sequence joins TRBV2 and TRBJ2-5, with D perhaps matching TRBD1 (5 bases). Per the germline V gene, CDR1 is SNHLY and CDR2 is FYNNEI. Between the trimmed V and J ends, which lost 6 bases and 0 bases, there was a span of 8 bases. The CDR3 contains 13 residues. CDR3 coding DNA: TGTGCCAGCAGCTTACAGGACCAAGAGACCCAGTACTTC. It codes for CASSLQDQETQYF.

For the CDR3, the DNA is TGTGCCAGCAGTATTGACAGGGGTAATAACCACGAGCAGTACTTC. Translated, it gives CASSIDRGNNHEQYF. The chain has TRBV11-2 and TRBJ2-7, with 8 bases fitting TRBD1. Per the germline V gene, CDR1 is SGHAT and CDR2 is FQNNGV. With V trimmed by 6 bases and J by 5 bases, 12 bases remained unmatched. CDR3 length equals 15 residues.

The CDR3 here is CAISGDRRESPLHF. The CDR3 DNA reads as TGTGCCATCAGTGGGGACAGGAGGGAGTCACCCCTCCACTTT. The rearrangement links TRBV10-3 to TRBJ1-6, with 8 bases aligning to TRBD1. Germline loops: CDR1 ENHRY, CDR2 SYGVKD. CDR3 length: 14 residues. V lost 4 bases and J lost 10; bases outside the gene matches: 6.

The V gene is TRBV11-2, the J gene TRBJ2-3, with 11 bases fitting TRBD2. The CDR3 covers 16 residues. CDR1 and CDR2 from the germline V gene are SGHAT and FQNNGV. V lost 3 bases and J lost 7; bases outside the gene matches: 9. The CDR3 spells CASSFSTSGKVNTQYF. For the CDR3, the DNA is TGTGCCAGCAGCTTCTCGACTAGCGGGAAGGTAAATACGCAGTATTTT.

In this sample, this clone turned up once. This rearrangement joins TRBV2 to TRBJ2-7; 9 nucleotides agree with TRBD2. CDR1 is SNHLY and CDR2 is FYNNEI in the germline V gene. Trimming cost V 1 base and J 0 bases; bases outside gene matches: 1. This CDR3 spans 15 amino acids. The DNA for the CDR3 is TGTGCCAGCAGTGAAGAGCGGGAGGTCTCCTACGAGCAGTACTTC. This encodes CASSEEREVSYEQYF. Looking up the rest from reference TRBV2 and TRBJ2-7 gives the full variable domain: EPEVTQTPSHQVTQMGQEVILRCVPISNHLYFYWYRQILGQKVEFLVSFYNNEISEKSEIFDDQFSVERPDGSNFTLKIRSTKLEDSAMYFCASSEEREVSYEQYFGPGTRLTVT.

This sequence joins TRBV29-1 and TRBJ1-2; 7 bases are shared with TRBD1. The CDR3 covers 15 residues. Per germline, CDR1 SQVTM and CDR2 ANQGSEA. Trimming at V came to 1 base and at J to 5 bases, leaving 10 bases not matched to a gene. The CDR3 here is CSVEVHRQGPYGYTF. The CDR3 region has the DNA TGCAGCGTTGAAGTGCACCGACAGGGCCCGTATGGCTACACCTTC.

The rearrangement joins TRBV28 to TRBJ2-1, with 10 bases fitting TRBD2. The ends lost 6 bases at V and 5 bases at J; junction bases unmatched: 7. The CDR3 has 15 amino acids. From germline, CDR1 is MDHEN and CDR2 SYDVKM. The CDR3 sequence: CASSPSGRANNEQFF. In DNA, the CDR3 is TGTGCCAGCAGCCCCAGCGGGAGGGCCAACAATGAGCAGTTCTTC.

This clone has a count of ten or more. This chain connects TRBV10-1 to TRBJ2-7; D might be TRBD2 (6 bases). Trimming left V 0 bases short and J 1 base short, with 10 bases between. CDR1 WNHNN and CDR2 SYGVQD come from the germline V gene (reference sequence). The CDR3 sequence is 15 residues long. The CDR3 is CASSESGGKSYEQYF. The CDR3 nucleotides read TGCGCCAGCAGTGAGTCAGGCGGGAAATCCTACGAGCAGTACTTC.

This clone has just one count. This rearrangement joins TRBV29-1 to TRBJ2-1, with TRBD2 matching over 8 bases. The CDR3 is 15 amino acids. CDR1 is SQVTM and CDR2 is ANQGSEA in the germline V gene. V was clipped by 2 bases and J by 2 bases; unmatched bases: 5. The CDR3 here is CSVETPGLAYNEQFF. DNA for the CDR3: TGCAGCGTTGAAACCCCGGGACTAGCCTACAATGAGCAGTTCTTC.

The chain is built from TRBV7-9 and TRBJ2-7; the match to TRBD2 covers 13 bases. Germline V lookup: CDR1 SEHNR, CDR2 FQNEAQ (reference sequence). CDR3 length: 14 residues. J gave up 5 bases and V 4 bases, and 2 bases lay outside the gene matches. CDR3 DNA sequence: TGTGCCAGCAGCTACGGACTAGCGGGAGACGAGCAGTACTTC. It specifies CASSYGLAGDEQYF.

V usage is TRBV5-1 and J usage is TRBJ2-1; TRBD1 aligns across 9 bases. This CDR3 spans 15 amino acids. Germline CDR1 and CDR2: SGHRS and YFSETQ. With 3 bases clipped from V and 6 bases from J, the junction kept 7 bases outside the gene matches. CDR3 nucleotides: TGCGCCAGCAGCTCCGCGGGACAGGGTCTCAATGAGCAGTTCTTC. The encoded protein is CASSSAGQGLNEQFF.

A word on this clone: At one end the junction does not follow the germline gene, possibly because of a read error. The CDR3 is CASRLAGEYNEQFF. The CDR3 bases are TGTGCCAGCAGATTAGCGGGAGAATACAATGAGCAGTTCTTC. The genes are TRBV7-9 and TRBJ2-1; 9 positions agree with TRBD2. Germline V gene lookup returns CDR1 SEHNR and CDR2 FQNEAQ (reference sequence). The CDR3 is made up of 14 amino acids. The variable domain in full, with the rest retrieved from reference TRBV7-9 and TRBJ2-1, is DTGVSQNPRHKITKRGQNVTFRCDPISEHNRLYWYRQTLGQGPEFLTYFQNEAQLEKSRLLSDRFSAERPKGSFSTLEIQRTEQGDSAMYLCASRLAGEYNEQFFGPGTRLTVL.

The chain is built from TRBV18 and TRBJ2-1; a weak D match, TRBD2 (8 bases). With 2 bases removed from V and 7 bases from J, the gap between germline ends came to 15 bases. The germline gives CDR1 KGHSH, CDR2 LQKENI. This CDR3 has 15 amino acids. The CDR3 sequence is CASSPGTAGVNEQFF. In DNA, the CDR3 is TGTGCCAGCTCACCAGGGACAGCGGGAGTGAATGAGCAGTTCTTC. Filled out from reference TRBV18 and TRBJ2-1, the complete variable domain reads NAGVMQNPRHLVRRRGQEARLRCSPMKGHSHVYWYRQLPEEGLKFMVYLQKENIIDESGMPKERFSAEFPKEGPSILRIQQVVRGDSAAYFCASSPGTAGVNEQFFGPGTRLTVL.

The genes are TRBV7-2 and TRBJ2-7, with D maybe TRBD2 (5 bases). Trimming removed 1 base from V and 11 bases from J, with 12 bases in between. The CDR3 has 12 residues. The V gene's germline CDR1 is SGHTA and CDR2 FQGNSA. The CDR3 loop reads CASSLDSAREYF. The CDR3 DNA follows: TGTGCCAGCAGCTTAGACAGCGCGAGGGAGTACTTC. Full variable domain (remainder filled in from reference TRBV7-2 and TRBJ2-7): GAGVSQSPSNKVTEKGKDVELRCDPISGHTALYWYRQSLGQGLEFLIYFQGNSAPDKSGLPSDRFSAERTGGSVSTLTIQRTQQEDSAVYLCASSLDSAREYFGPGTRLTVT.

In nucleotides, the CDR3 is TGTGCCAGCAGCTCATCGGCGGCGGAATACAATGAGCAGTTCTTC. Its translation: CASSSSAAEYNEQFF. J is TRBJ2-1 and V is TRBV7-3; D is uncertain. V gave up 4 bases and J gave up 4 bases, with 14 bases separating them. The CDR3 runs to 15 residues. Germline V gives CDR1 SGHTA, CDR2 FQGTGA.

This clone was recorded a few times. V is TRBV29-1 and J is TRBJ1-5; no clear D. V dropped 4 bases and J dropped 0 bases, with 4 bases sitting between them. The CDR3 is 12 residues long. CDR1 and CDR2 (germline): SQVTM, ANQGSEA. CDR3 DNA sequence: TGCAGCGTTGGGGATAGCAATCAGCCCCAGCATTTT. This encodes CSVGDSNQPQHF.

On this clone itself: A far larger clone is one nucleotide away, so this likely arose from a read error. The genes are TRBV4-3 and TRBJ1-1, with 7 bases matching TRBD1. Trimming removed 1 base from V and 1 base from J; junction bases left unmatched: 3. CDR3 length: 15 residues. The V gene's germline CDR1 is LGHNA and CDR2 YSLEER. CDR3: CASSQGRQGNTEAFF. The CDR3 coding sequence is TGCGCCAGCAGCCAAGGGAGACAGGGGAACACTGAAGCTTTCTTT.

This clone was recorded a few times. The chain recombines TRBV28 with TRBJ2-7, with 12 bases identical to TRBD1. Germline-derived CDR1 and CDR2 are MDHEN and SYDVKM. Trimming cost V 8 bases and J 5 bases; bases outside gene matches: 4. The CDR3 spans 13 residues. The DNA of the CDR3 is TGTGCCAGCCGGGGACAGGGGGCTGACGAGCAGTACTTC. Translated: CASRGQGADEQYF.

Details on this clone: Other DNA sequences in this specimen translate into the identical CDR3. The chain joins TRBV20-1 to TRBJ2-1, with TRBD2 as a possible D gene (5 bases). The CDR3 sequence is 11 residues long. V gave up 6 bases and J gave up 6 bases, with 9 bases separating them. Germline CDR1 and CDR2: DFQATT and SNEGSKA (reference sequence). The CDR3 is CSARLLNEQFF. The CDR3 DNA reads as TGCAGTGCACGACTACTCAATGAGCAGTTCTTC.

The rearrangement joins TRBV7-2 to TRBJ2-3; 11 nucleotides align to TRBD1. Losses at the gene ends were 5 bases for V and 2 bases for J; bases not matched to a gene: 15. Germline V lookup: CDR1 SGHTA, CDR2 FQGNSA. CDR3 length equals 19 residues. The CDR3: CASSGIARDRGVITDTQYF. CDR3 nucleotide sequence: TGTGCCAGCAGCGGCATTGCCCGGGACAGGGGGGTAATCACAGATACGCAGTATTTT.

The chain couples TRBV7-2 to TRBJ2-3; tentative D call: TRBD1 (5 bases). The CDR3 sequence is 14 residues long. V was clipped by 2 bases and J by 5 bases, with 11 bases between them. Looked up from germline, CDR1 is SGHTA and CDR2 is FQGNSA. In DNA form, the CDR3 reads TGTGCCAGCAGCTTAAACGCAGGGTTAGATACGCAGTATTTT. It codes for CASSLNAGLDTQYF.

The chain combines TRBV2 with TRBJ2-5; 8 nucleotides match TRBD2. Germline values: CDR1 SNHLY, CDR2 FYNNEI. After removal of 6 bases from V and 5 bases from J, the junction contained 5 bases not matched to a gene. The CDR3 sequence is 13 residues long. The CDR3 DNA follows: TGTGCCAGCAGCGGACTAGCCCTCGAGACCCAGTACTTC. Its translation is CASSGLALETQYF.